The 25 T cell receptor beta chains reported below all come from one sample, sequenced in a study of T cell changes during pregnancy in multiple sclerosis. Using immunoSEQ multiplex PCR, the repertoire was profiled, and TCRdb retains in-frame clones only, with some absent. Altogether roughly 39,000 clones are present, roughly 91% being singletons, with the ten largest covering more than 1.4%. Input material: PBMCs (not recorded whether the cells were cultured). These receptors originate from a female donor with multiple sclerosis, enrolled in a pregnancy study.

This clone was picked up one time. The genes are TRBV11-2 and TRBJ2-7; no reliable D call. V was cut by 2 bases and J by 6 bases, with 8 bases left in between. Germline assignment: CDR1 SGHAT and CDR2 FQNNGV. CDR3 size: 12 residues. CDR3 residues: CASSLLLVEQYF. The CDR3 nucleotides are TGTGCCAGCAGCTTATTACTCGTCGAGCAGTACTTC.

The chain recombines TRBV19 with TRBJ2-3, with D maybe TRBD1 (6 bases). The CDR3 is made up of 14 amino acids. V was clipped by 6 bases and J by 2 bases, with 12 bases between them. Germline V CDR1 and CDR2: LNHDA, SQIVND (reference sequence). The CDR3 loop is CASRTGQITDTQYF. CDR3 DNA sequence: TGTGCCAGTAGGACCGGACAGATCACAGATACGCAGTATTTT.

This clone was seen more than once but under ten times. The CDR3 sequence is CASMWGTGLTEAFF. The DNA of the CDR3 is TGTGCCAGCATGTGGGGGACAGGGCTCACTGAAGCTTTCTTT. V and J are TRBV7-9 and TRBJ1-1, with 9 bases matching TRBD1. The germline V gene has CDR1 SEHNR and CDR2 FQNEAQ (reference sequence). The V and J ends lost 7 bases and 4 bases, in that order; junction bases with no gene match: 7. This CDR3 has 14 amino acids.

The CDR3 sequence is CATQREGETQYF. The CDR3 bases are TGTGCCACTCAGCGGGAGGGGGAGACCCAGTACTTC. J is TRBJ2-5 and V is TRBV10-3; TRBD2 agrees at 10 bases. The CDR3 consists of 12 residues. The J segment lost 5 bases and the V segment lost 10 bases, leaving 4 bases of the junction unmatched. Germline values: CDR1 ENHRY, CDR2 SYGVKD.

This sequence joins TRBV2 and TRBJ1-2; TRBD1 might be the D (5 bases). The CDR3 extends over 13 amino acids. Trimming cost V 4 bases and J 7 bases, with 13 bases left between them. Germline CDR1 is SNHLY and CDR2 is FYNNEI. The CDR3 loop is CASSGEGRGGYTF. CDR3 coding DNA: TGTGCCAGCAGTGGCGAGGGTAGGGGTGGCTACACCTTC.

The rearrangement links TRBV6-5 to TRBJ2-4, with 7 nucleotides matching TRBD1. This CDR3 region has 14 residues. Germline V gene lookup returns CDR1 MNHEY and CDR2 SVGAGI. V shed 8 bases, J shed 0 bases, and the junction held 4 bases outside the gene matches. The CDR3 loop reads CASRQGLAKNIQYF. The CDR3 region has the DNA TGTGCCAGCCGACAGGGCCTAGCCAAAAACATTCAGTACTTC.

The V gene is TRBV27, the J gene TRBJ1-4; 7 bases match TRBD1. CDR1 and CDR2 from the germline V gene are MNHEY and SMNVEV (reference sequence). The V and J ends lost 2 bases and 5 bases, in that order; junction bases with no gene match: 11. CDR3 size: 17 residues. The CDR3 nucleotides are TGTGCCAGCAGTTTAACCCCACGGGGACAGTTGAATGAAAAACTGTTTTTT. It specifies CASSLTPRGQLNEKLFF.

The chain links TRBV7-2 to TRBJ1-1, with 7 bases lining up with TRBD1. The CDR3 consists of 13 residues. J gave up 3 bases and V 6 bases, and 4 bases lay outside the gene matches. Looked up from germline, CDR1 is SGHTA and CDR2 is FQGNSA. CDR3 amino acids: CASSRQGDTEAFF. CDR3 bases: TGTGCCAGCAGTCGTCAGGGGGACACTGAAGCTTTCTTT.

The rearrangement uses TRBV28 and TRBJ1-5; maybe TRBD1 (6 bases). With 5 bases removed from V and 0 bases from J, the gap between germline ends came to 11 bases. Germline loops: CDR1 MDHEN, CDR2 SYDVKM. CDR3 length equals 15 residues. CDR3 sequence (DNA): TGTGCCAGCAGTCCGACAGGACTTAGCAATCAGCCCCAGCATTTT. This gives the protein CASSPTGLSNQPQHF. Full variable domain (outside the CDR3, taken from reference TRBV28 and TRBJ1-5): DVKVTQSSRYLVKRTGEKVFLECVQDMDHENMFWYRQDPGLGLRLIYFSYDVKMKEKGDIPEGYSVSREKKERFSLILESASTNQTSMYLCASSPTGLSNQPQHFGDGTRLSIL.

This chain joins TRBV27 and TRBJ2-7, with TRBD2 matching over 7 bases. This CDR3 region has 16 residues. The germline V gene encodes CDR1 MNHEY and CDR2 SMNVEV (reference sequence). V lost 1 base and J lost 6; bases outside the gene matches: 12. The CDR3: CASSLYLGRTRSEQYF. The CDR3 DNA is TGTGCCAGCAGTTTATATTTGGGACGGACTAGGTCCGAGCAGTACTTC.

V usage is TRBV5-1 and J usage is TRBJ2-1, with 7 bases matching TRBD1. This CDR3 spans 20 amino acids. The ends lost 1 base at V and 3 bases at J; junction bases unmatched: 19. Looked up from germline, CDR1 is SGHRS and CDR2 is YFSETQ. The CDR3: CASSLPSGPSTGTHYNEQFF. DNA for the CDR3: TGCGCCAGCAGCTTGCCTTCCGGGCCTTCGACAGGGACACACTACAATGAGCAGTTCTTC.

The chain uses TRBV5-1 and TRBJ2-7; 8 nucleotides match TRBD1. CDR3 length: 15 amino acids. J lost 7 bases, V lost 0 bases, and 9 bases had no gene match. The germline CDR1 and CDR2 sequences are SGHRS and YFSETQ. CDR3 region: CASSLGGQGPREQYF. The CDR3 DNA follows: TGCGCCAGCAGCTTGGGCGGACAGGGACCCCGGGAGCAGTACTTC.

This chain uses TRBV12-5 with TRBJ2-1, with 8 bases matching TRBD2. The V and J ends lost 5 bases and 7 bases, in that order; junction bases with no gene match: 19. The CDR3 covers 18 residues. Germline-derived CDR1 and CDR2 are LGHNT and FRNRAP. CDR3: CASGPGLAGRILWNEQFF. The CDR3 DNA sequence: TGTGCTAGTGGTCCTGGACTAGCCGGGCGCATCTTATGGAATGAGCAGTTCTTC.

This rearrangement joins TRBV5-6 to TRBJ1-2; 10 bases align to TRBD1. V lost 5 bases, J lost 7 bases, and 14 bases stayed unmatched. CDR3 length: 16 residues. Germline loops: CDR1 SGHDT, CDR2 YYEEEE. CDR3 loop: CASRSGTGEVLTGYTF. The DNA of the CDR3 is TGTGCCAGCAGATCCGGGACAGGGGAGGTCCTTACTGGCTACACCTTC.

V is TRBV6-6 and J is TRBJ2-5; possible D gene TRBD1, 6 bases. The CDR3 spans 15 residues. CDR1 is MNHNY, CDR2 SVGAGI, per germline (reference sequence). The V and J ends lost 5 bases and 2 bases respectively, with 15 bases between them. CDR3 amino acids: CASSPRQVRQETQYF. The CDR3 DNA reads TGTGCCAGCAGTCCGCGACAGGTACGACAAGAGACCCAGTACTTC.

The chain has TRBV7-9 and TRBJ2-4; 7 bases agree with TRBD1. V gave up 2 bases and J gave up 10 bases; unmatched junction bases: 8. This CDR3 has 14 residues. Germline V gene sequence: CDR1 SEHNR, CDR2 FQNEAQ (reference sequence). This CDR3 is CASSLPGQSLIQYF. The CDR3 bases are TGTGCCAGCAGCTTACCGGGACAGTCCCTTATTCAGTACTTC. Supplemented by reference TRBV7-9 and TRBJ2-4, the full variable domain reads DTGVSQNPRHKITKRGQNVTFRCDPISEHNRLYWYRQTLGQGPEFLTYFQNEAQLEKSRLLSDRFSAERPKGSFSTLEIQRTEQGDSAMYLCASSLPGQSLIQYFGAGTRLSVL.

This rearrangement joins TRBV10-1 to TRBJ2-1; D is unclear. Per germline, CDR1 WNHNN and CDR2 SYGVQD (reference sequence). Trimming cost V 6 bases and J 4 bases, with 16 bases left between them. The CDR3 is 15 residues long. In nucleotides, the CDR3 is TGCGCCAGCAGCCCCGAAGTAGGGCTTTACAATGAGCAGTTCTTC. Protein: CASSPEVGLYNEQFF.

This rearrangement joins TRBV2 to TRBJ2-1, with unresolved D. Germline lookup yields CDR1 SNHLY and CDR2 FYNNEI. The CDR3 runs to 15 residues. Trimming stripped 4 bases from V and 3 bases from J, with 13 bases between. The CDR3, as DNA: TGTGCCAGCAGTGTACAAACCGCCGGCTACAATGAGCAGTTCTTC. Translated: CASSVQTAGYNEQFF.

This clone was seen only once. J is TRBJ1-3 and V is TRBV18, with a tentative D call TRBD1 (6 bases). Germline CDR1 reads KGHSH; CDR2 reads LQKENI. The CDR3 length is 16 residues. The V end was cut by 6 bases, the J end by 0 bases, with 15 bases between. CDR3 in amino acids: CASSQSDRISGNTIYF. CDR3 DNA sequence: TGTGCCAGCTCCCAGAGCGACAGGATCTCTGGAAACACCATATATTTT.

The CDR3 nucleotides are TGCGCCAGCACAACCGGGACTAGCTCGGTTACGCAGTATTTT. This translates into CASTTGTSSVTQYF. This chain joins TRBV5-1 and TRBJ2-3, with 9 bases aligning to TRBD2. This CDR3 spans 14 amino acids. The V gene end was trimmed by 6 bases and the J gene end by 8 bases; junction bases not matched to a gene: 10. Per the germline V gene, CDR1 is SGHRS and CDR2 is YFSETQ.

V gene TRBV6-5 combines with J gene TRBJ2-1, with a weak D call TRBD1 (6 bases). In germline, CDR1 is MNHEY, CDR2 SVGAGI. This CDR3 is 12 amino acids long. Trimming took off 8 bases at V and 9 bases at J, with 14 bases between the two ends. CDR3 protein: CASQLVGGEQFF. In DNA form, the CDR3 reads TGTGCCAGCCAATTGGTAGGGGGTGAGCAGTTCTTC.

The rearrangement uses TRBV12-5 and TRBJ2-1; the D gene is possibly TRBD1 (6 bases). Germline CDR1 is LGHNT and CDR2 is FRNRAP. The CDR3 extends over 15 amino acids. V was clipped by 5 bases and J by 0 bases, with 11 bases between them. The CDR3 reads CASGTGKSSYNEQFF. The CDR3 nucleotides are TGTGCTAGTGGTACAGGGAAGAGCTCCTACAATGAGCAGTTCTTC.

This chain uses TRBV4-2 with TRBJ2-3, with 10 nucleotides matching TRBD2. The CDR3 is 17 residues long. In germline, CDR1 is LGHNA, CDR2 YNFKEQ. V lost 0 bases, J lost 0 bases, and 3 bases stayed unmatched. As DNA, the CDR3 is TGTGCCAGCAGCCAAGAACTAGCGGGGATTAGCACAGATACGCAGTATTTT. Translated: CASSQELAGISTDTQYF.

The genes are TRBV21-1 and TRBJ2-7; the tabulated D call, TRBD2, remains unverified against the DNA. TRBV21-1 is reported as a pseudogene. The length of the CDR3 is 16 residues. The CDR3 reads CASSLFTGTRDYEQYF. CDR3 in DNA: TGTGCCAGCAGCCTTTTCACCGGGACTAGAGATTACGAGCAGTACTTC.

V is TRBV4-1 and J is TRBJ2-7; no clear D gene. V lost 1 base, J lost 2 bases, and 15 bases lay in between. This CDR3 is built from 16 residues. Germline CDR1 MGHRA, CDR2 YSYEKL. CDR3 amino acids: CASSQAQQVNPYEQYF. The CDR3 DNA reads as TGCGCCAGCAGCCAAGCTCAGCAGGTCAATCCCTACGAGCAGTACTTC.